This T cell receptor beta chain is drawn from a study of CD8+CD57+ T cells in acquired aplastic anemia. For the study at large: Sorted CD4+ plus CD8+ cells gave DNA averaging around 3 ug.

This clonotype was detected many times. Template material for TCR beta VDJ and CDR3 profiling consisted of genomic DNA. TCRdb processed the reads anew with MiXCR; each CDR3 protein has one entry. The repertoire consists of 400,000 to 450,000 distinct CDR3 sequences, with 60% to 80% occurring once and the leading ten covering 4%. What was sequenced was sorted CD4+, CD8+, or CD8+CD57+ T cells (not recorded which) from PBMCs. This clonotype was sampled from a human donor in good health, serving as a control.

The CDR3: CASSTPRGRGGELFF. The DNA of the CDR3 is TGTGCCAGCAGTACCCCCAGGGGGCGCGGCGGGGAGCTGTTTTTT. This chain links TRBV12-3 or TRBV12-4 with TRBJ2-2; 8 nucleotides agree with TRBD1. The CDR3 contains 15 residues. Losses at the gene ends were 5 bases for V and 7 bases for J; bases not matched to a gene: 9.